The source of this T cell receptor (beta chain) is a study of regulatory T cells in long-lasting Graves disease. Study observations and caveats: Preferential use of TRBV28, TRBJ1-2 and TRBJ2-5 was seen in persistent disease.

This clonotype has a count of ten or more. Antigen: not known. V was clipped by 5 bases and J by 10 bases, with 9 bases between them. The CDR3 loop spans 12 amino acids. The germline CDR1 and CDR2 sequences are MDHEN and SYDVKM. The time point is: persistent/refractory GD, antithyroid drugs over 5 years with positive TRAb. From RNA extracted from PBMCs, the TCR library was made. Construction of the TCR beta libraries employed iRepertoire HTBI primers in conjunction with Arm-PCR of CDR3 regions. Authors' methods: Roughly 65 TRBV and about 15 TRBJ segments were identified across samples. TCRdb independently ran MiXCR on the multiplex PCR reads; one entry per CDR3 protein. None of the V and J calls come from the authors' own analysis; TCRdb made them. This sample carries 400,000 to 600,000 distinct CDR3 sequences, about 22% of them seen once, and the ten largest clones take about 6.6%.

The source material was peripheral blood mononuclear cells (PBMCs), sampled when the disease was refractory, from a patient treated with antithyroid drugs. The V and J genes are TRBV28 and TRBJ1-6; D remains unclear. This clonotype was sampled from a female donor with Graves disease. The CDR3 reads CASSPVGSPLHF. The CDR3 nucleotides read TGTGCCAGCAGTCCGGTGGGGTCACCCCTCCACTTT.